A selection of T cell receptor beta chains follows, all from one sample in a study of cytomegalovirus exposure and HLA in healthy donors. Profiled with immunoSEQ multiplex PCR; TCRdb holds only in-frame clones, not every one. The table lists 200,000 or so clones, roughly 82% of them singletons, with about an eighth in the top ten. The sequenced sample consisted of PBMCs. The source of these receptors is a woman in her twenties or thirties in good health and CMV-seropositive. CDR3s leave out the opening cysteine and the closing phenylalanine or tryptophan. Fields, in order: J gene, CDR3 length, V gene, CDR3 protein.

>TRBJ2-2|13|TRBV9
ASSEAGTTKGELF
>TRBJ2-2|14|TRBV2
ASSSLTGADTGELF
>TRBJ2-1|12|TRBV6-5
ASSLQGSYNEQF
>TRBJ1-5|11|TRBV2
ASGPVSNQPQH
>TRBJ2-1|11|TRBV29-1
SVGQGSFFEQF
>TRBJ2-3|12|TRBV28
ASTAPGSTDTQY
>TRBJ1-2|12|TRBV28
ASSLLAGWYGYT
>TRBJ1-2|14|TRBV23-1
ASSQWRARGYYGYT
>TRBJ2-2|12|TRBV7-9
ASRHRGNTGELF
>TRBJ1-4|13|TRBV15
ATSRDSRGREKLF
>TRBJ1-2|9|TRBV6-5
ASSSSFGYT
>TRBJ2-7|11|TRBV30
AWKSDRAYEQY
>TRBJ1-2|12|TRBV4-1
ASSPDRGGYGYT
>TRBJ2-2|13|TRBV5-1
ASSFGQGNTGELF
>TRBJ1-1|12|TRBV6-5
ASSRNKLNTEAF
>TRBJ2-7|14|TRBV7-2
ASSLAGLPNKYEQY
>TRBJ1-2|12|TRBV7-2
ASSYPRGNYGYT
>TRBJ2-7|13|TRBV4-2
ASSLWEQGSYEQY
>TRBJ2-2|13|TRBV30
AWSVRDRNTGELF
>TRBJ2-5|13|TRBV7-2
ASSSLWDTEETQY
>TRBJ2-7|12|TRBV27
ASSLCRSLFEQY
>TRBJ1-4|11|TRBV19
ASSTVGGEKLF
>TRBJ1-1|13|TRBV9
ASSVTDRENTEAF
>TRBJ2-5|12|TRBV14
ASSRQPVGGTQY
>TRBJ2-7|14|TRBV11-1
ASSPAASGHSYEQY
>TRBJ1-1|14|TRBV27
ASRPEWRRMNTEAF
>TRBJ2-7|13|TRBV7-2
ASSPAGGGSYEQY